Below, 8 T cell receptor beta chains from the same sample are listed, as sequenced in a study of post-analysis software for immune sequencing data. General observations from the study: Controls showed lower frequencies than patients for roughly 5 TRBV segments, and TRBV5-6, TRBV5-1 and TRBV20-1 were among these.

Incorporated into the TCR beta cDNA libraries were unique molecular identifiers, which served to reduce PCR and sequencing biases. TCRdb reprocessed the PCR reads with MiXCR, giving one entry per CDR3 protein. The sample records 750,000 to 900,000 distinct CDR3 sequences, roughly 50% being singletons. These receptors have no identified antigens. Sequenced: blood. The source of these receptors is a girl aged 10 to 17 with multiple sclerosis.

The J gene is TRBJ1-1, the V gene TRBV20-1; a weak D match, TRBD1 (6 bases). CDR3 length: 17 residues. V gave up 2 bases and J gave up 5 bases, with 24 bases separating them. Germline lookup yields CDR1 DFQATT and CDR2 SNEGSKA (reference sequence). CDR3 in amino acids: CSARLTPGEGVGTEAFF. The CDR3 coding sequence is TGCAGTGCTAGATTAACCCCGGGGGAGGGGGTAGGGACTGAAGCTTTCTTT.

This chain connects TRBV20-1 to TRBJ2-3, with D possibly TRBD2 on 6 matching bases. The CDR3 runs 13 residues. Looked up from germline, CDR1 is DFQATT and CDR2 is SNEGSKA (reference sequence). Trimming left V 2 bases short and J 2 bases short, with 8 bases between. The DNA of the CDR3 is TGCAGTGCTAGACGGGGGTTCACAGATACGCAGTATTTT. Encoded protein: CSARRGFTDTQYF.

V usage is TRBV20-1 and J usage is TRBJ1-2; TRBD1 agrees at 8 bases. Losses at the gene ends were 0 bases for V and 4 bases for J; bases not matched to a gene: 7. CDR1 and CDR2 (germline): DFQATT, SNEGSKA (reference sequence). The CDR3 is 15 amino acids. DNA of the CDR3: TGCAGTGCTAGAGAGGGTGGGACAGGACTCTATGGCTACACCTTC. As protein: CSAREGGTGLYGYTF.

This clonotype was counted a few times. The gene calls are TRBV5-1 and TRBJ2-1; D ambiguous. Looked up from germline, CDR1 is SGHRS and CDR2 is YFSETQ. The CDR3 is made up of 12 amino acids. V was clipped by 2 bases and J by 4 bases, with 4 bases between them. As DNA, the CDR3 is TGCGCCAGCAGCTTTGAGTACAATGAGCAGTTCTTC. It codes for CASSFEYNEQFF.

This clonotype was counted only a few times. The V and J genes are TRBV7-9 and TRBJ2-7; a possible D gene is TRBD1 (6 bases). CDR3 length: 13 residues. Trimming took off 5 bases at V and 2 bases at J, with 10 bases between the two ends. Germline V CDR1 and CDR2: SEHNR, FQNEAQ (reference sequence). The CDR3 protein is CASSTGSPYEQYF. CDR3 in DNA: TGTGCCAGCAGCACAGGGTCGCCCTACGAGCAGTACTTC.

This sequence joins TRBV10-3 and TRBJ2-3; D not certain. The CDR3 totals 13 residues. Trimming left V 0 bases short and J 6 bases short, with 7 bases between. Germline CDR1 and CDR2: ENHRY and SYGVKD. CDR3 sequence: CAISESVVDTQYF. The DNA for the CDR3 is TGTGCCATCAGTGAGTCCGTAGTCGATACGCAGTATTTT.

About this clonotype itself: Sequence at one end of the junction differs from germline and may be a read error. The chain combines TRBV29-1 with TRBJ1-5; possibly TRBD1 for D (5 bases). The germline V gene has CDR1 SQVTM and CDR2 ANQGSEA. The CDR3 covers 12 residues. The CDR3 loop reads CGVGGSNQPQHF. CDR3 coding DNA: TGCGGCGTTGGGGGTAGCAATCAGCCCCAGCATTTT.

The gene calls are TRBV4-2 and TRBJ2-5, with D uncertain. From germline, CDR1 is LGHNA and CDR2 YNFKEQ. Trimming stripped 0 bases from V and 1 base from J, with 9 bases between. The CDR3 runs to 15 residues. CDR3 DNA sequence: TGTGCCAGCAGCCAAGATGGAACAACCCAAGAGACCCAGTACTTC. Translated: CASSQDGTTQETQYF.